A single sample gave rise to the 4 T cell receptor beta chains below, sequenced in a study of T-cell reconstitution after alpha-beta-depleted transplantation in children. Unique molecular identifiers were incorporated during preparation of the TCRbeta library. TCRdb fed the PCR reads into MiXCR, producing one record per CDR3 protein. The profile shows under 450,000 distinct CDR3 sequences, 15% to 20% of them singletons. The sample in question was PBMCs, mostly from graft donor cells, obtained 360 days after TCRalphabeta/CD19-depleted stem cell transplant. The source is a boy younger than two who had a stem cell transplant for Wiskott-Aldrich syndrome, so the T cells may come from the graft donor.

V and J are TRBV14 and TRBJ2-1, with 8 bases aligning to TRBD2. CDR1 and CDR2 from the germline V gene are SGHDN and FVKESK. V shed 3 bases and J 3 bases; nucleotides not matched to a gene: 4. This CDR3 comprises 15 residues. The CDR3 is CASSQPGLVYNEQFF. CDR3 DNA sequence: TGTGCCAGCAGCCAGCCGGGACTAGTCTACAATGAGCAGTTCTTC. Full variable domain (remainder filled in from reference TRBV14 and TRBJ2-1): EAGVTQFPSHSVIEKGQTVTLRCDPISGHDNLYWYRRVMGKEIKFLLHFVKESKQDESGMPNNRFLAERTGGTYSTLKVQPAELEDSGVYFCASSQPGLVYNEQFFGPGTRLTVL.

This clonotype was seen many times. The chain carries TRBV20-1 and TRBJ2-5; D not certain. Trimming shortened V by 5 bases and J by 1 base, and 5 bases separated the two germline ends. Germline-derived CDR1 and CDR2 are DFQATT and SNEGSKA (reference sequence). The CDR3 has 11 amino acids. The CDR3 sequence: CSARIQETQYF. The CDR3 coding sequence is TGCAGTGCTCGAATCCAAGAGACCCAGTACTTC.

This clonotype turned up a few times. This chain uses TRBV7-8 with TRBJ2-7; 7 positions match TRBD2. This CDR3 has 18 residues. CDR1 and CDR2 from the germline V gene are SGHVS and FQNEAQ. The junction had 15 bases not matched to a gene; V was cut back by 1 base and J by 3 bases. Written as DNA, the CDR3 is TGTGCCAGCAGCTTAGTCTTCTGGGGGGAGGGCCGAAGCTACGAGCAGTACTTC. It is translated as CASSLVFWGEGRSYEQYF.

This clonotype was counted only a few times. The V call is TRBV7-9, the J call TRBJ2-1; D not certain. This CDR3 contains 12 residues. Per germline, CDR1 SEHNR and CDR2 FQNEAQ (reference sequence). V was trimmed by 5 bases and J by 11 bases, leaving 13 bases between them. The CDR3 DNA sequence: TGTGCCAGCAGCCTCCCTAGGCACCAGCAGTTCTTC. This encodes CASSLPRHQQFF.